The 26 T cell receptor beta chains presented below share a single source sample, sequenced in a study of cytomegalovirus exposure and HLA in healthy donors. Sequencing used immunoSEQ multiplex PCR; TCRdb keeps in-frame clones, though not all of them. The sample includes about 220,000 clones, 85% to 95% of them seen just once. Material: PBMCs. Source of these receptors: a woman under 30 in good health and CMV-seronegative.

The V call is TRBV6-5, the J call TRBJ1-1; the match to TRBD1 covers 7 bases. Germline V gene sequence: CDR1 MNHEY, CDR2 SVGAGI. The junction had 14 bases not matched to a gene; V was cut back by 6 bases and J by 10 bases. The CDR3 has 14 residues. As DNA, the CDR3 is TGTGCCAGCAGCTCCCAGGGGGGCCGGTGGGTAGCTTTCTTT. Protein product: CASSSQGGRWVAFF.

The V gene is TRBV5-6, the J gene TRBJ2-2; D not certain. The length of the CDR3 is 15 residues. Germline V gives CDR1 SGHDT, CDR2 YYEEEE. Trimming left V 1 base short and J 5 bases short, with 12 bases between. As DNA, the CDR3 is TGTGCCAGCAGCTTGTCAGACCACAGTACCGGGGAGCTGTTTTTT. As protein: CASSLSDHSTGELFF.

This sequence joins TRBV28 and TRBJ2-5, with 12 nucleotides matching TRBD2. Germline V lookup: CDR1 MDHEN, CDR2 SYDVKM. V dropped 5 bases and J dropped 4; count of bases not matched to a gene: 5. This CDR3 contains 15 residues. The CDR3 region is CASSQGTSGPETQYF. In DNA form, the CDR3 reads TGTGCCAGCAGTCAAGGGACTAGCGGGCCAGAGACCCAGTACTTC.

This chain joins TRBV30 and TRBJ1-2; TRBD1 might be the D (5 bases). CDR3 length equals 13 residues. V shed 2 bases and J shed 8 bases, with 15 bases lying between them. Looked up from germline, CDR1 is GTSNPN and CDR2 is SVGIG (reference sequence). This CDR3 reads CAWSRGSPTGYTF. Here the CDR3 DNA reads TGTGCCTGGAGTAGGGGCAGCCCCACCGGCTACACCTTC. Together with reference TRBV30 and TRBJ1-2, the CDR3 gives the full variable domain: SQTIHQWPATLVQPVGSPLSLECTVEGTSNPNLYWYRQAAGRGLQLLFYSVGIGQISSEVPQNLSASRPQDRQFILSSKKLLLSDSGFYLCAWSRGSPTGYTFGSGTRLTVV.

There are a few counts of this clone. The rearrangement joins TRBV30 to TRBJ1-2; TRBD1 is a possible D gene (5 bases). This CDR3 has 10 amino acids. Trimming stripped 4 bases from V and 6 bases from J, with 6 bases between. CDR1 and CDR2 (germline): GTSNPN, SVGIG (reference sequence). In DNA, the CDR3 is TGTGCCTGGACAGGGAATGGCTACACCTTC. The encoded protein is CAWTGNGYTF.

This clone has just a few counts. V usage is TRBV30 and J usage is TRBJ1-1; no firm D call. CDR3 length equals 13 residues. The V end was cut by 3 bases, the J end by 7 bases, with 15 bases between. Germline V gene data show CDR1 as GTSNPN and CDR2 as SVGIG (reference sequence). In nucleotides, the CDR3 is TGTGCCTGGAGGTCAAGCGCTGTTGGTGAAGCTTTCTTT. Amino acid sequence: CAWRSSAVGEAFF.

The V gene is TRBV30, the J gene TRBJ1-1, with TRBD1 as a possible D gene (6 bases). CDR3 size: 16 residues. V shed 0 bases and J shed 4 bases, with 18 bases lying between them. Germline V gene data show CDR1 as GTSNPN and CDR2 as SVGIG (reference sequence). Here the CDR3 reads CAWSVLRGRSGTEAFF. Written as DNA, the CDR3 is TGTGCCTGGAGTGTGCTGCGGGGGCGAAGTGGCACTGAAGCTTTCTTT.

There are a few counts of this clone. The V and J genes are TRBV29-1 and TRBJ1-1, with no clear D. Germline-derived CDR1 and CDR2 are SQVTM and ANQGSEA. The CDR3 has 11 residues. Trimming pared 6 bases from V and 1 base from J, leaving 6 bases between. The CDR3 sequence: CSVQSNTEAFF. In nucleotides, the CDR3 is TGCAGCGTCCAGTCGAACACTGAAGCTTTCTTT.

This clone was picked up a small number of times. The rearrangement links TRBV30 to TRBJ2-7; no reliable D call. The CDR3 totals 12 residues. Germline CDR1 GTSNPN, CDR2 SVGIG (reference sequence). Trimming removed 4 bases from V and 5 bases from J, with 12 bases in between. The CDR3 loop reads CAWTTGDHEQYF. The DNA of the CDR3 is TGTGCCTGGACCACCGGAGACCACGAGCAGTACTTC.

The chain employs TRBV30 and TRBJ2-4, with 7 nucleotides matching TRBD1. CDR1 is GTSNPN and CDR2 is SVGIG in the germline V gene (reference sequence). The CDR3 is made up of 13 amino acids. The ends lost 2 bases at V and 7 bases at J; junction bases unmatched: 5. As DNA, the CDR3 is TGTGCCTGGAGTTTATCACAGGGGAACATTCAGTACTTC. Translating gives CAWSLSQGNIQYF. Looking up the rest from reference TRBV30 and TRBJ2-4 gives the full variable domain: SQTIHQWPATLVQPVGSPLSLECTVEGTSNPNLYWYRQAAGRGLQLLFYSVGIGQISSEVPQNLSASRPQDRQFILSSKKLLLSDSGFYLCAWSLSQGNIQYFGAGTRLSVL.

The gene calls are TRBV2 and TRBJ2-1; 14 positions agree with TRBD2. The length of the CDR3 is 16 residues. CDR1 and CDR2 from the germline V gene are SNHLY and FYNNEI. Losses at the gene ends were 7 bases for V and 9 bases for J; bases not matched to a gene: 11. CDR3: CASTDPGLAGVAEQFF. The DNA of the CDR3 is TGTGCCAGCACCGACCCGGGACTAGCGGGAGTTGCTGAGCAGTTCTTC.

In its sample, this clone was seen once. V is TRBV4-1 and J is TRBJ2-3; 12 bases align to TRBD2. CDR3 length: 18 residues. J was trimmed by 5 bases and V by 0 bases; bases with no gene match: 9. The germline gives CDR1 MGHRA, CDR2 YSYEKL. The CDR3 DNA follows: TGCGCCAGCAGCCAAGAAGGGGTCGGACTAGCGGGAAAAGATACGCAGTATTTT. It is translated as CASSQEGVGLAGKDTQYF.

CDR3 residues: CASSPGGREDTQYF. The CDR3 nucleotides read TGTGCCAGCAGCCCCGGCGGAAGGGAGGATACGCAGTATTTT. This sequence joins TRBV28 and TRBJ2-3; the D gene is possibly TRBD2 (5 bases). This CDR3 contains 14 residues. CDR1 MDHEN and CDR2 SYDVKM come from the germline V gene. Between the trimmed V and J ends, which lost 6 bases and 6 bases, there was a span of 16 bases.

V gene TRBV7-3 combines with J gene TRBJ1-2, with 8 bases matching TRBD1. The trim removed 4 bases at V and 5 bases at J, leaving 9 bases unmatched. The CDR3 consists of 15 residues. CDR1 is SGHTA, CDR2 FQGTGA, per germline. The CDR3 DNA reads TGTGCCAGCAGCTCGTCCCGGACAGGGAGATATGGCTACACCTTC. Protein product: CASSSSRTGRYGYTF. Based on the CDR3 plus reference TRBV7-3 and TRBJ1-2, the full variable domain is GAGVSQTPSNKVTEKGKYVELRCDPISGHTALYWYRQSLGQGPEFLIYFQGTGAADDSGLPNDRFFAVRPEGSVSTLKIQRTERGDSAVYLCASSSSRTGRYGYTFGSGTRLTVV.

The V call is TRBV10-3, the J call TRBJ2-7; 11 nucleotides align to TRBD1. This CDR3 has 15 residues. V lost 8 bases to trimming and J lost 5 bases; unmatched junction nucleotides: 11. Germline-derived CDR1 and CDR2 are ENHRY and SYGVKD. In DNA form, the CDR3 reads TGTGCCATCTCGTCCGCGGGACAGGGGGTTGACGAGCAGTACTTC. Translation gives CAISSAGQGVDEQYF.

The V and J genes are TRBV15 and TRBJ1-1; no firm D call. Looked up from germline, CDR1 is LNHNV and CDR2 is YYDKDF (reference sequence). The CDR3 is 15 residues long. V was shortened by 0 bases and J by 8 bases, with 16 bases between the two germline ends. The CDR3 bases are TGTGCCACCAGCAGAGATCTGAGCAGGCCGGGGGAAGCTTTCTTT. It codes for CATSRDLSRPGEAFF.

The genes are TRBV6-4 and TRBJ2-1, with 9 bases aligning to TRBD2. J lost 2 bases, V lost 5 bases, and 4 bases had no gene match. The CDR3 has 15 residues. Germline values: CDR1 MRHNA, CDR2 SNTAGT. In nucleotides, the CDR3 is TGTGCCAGCAGTCCGGGACTAGCTGCCTACAATGAGCAGTTCTTC. Protein: CASSPGLAAYNEQFF.

The count of this clone is one. The rearrangement joins TRBV7-3 to TRBJ2-3, with 7 bases matching TRBD2. V was clipped by 6 bases and J by 6 bases; unmatched bases: 15. The germline CDR1 and CDR2 sequences are SGHTA and FQGTGA. This CDR3 comprises 16 residues. In DNA form, the CDR3 reads TGTGCCAGCAGTGGGGCGGGAGTGGGGAAATCGGATACGCAGTATTTT. This sequence encodes CASSGAGVGKSDTQYF.

This sequence joins TRBV5-1 and TRBJ1-1; 8 bases match TRBD1. Germline-derived CDR1 and CDR2 are SGHRS and YFSETQ. The V gene end was trimmed by 0 bases and the J gene end by 0 bases; junction bases not matched to a gene: 7. CDR3 size: 17 residues. The CDR3 is CASSLAAGGVMNTEAFF. DNA for the CDR3: TGCGCCAGCAGCTTGGCCGCAGGGGGCGTGATGAACACTGAAGCTTTCTTT.

The chain employs TRBV29-1 and TRBJ2-7; 8 nucleotides line up with TRBD1. The CDR3 consists of 12 residues. The trim removed 5 bases at V and 2 bases at J, leaving 2 bases unmatched. CDR1 SQVTM and CDR2 ANQGSEA come from the germline V gene. This chain's CDR3 is CSVRTGPYEQYF. In DNA form, the CDR3 reads TGCAGCGTTCGGACAGGGCCCTACGAGCAGTACTTC.

The chain has TRBV7-9 and TRBJ1-4, with D possibly being TRBD1 (5 bases). The length of the CDR3 is 14 residues. With 3 bases removed from V and 3 bases from J, the gap between germline ends came to 8 bases. The germline gives CDR1 SEHNR, CDR2 FQNEAQ (reference sequence). Here the CDR3 DNA reads TGTGCCAGCAGCTTGAGACAGTCTAATGAAAAACTGTTTTTT. Its protein product is CASSLRQSNEKLFF.

This clone was recorded once. J is TRBJ2-2 and V is TRBV6-5; tentative D call: TRBD2 (6 bases). The V gene's germline CDR1 is MNHEY and CDR2 SVGAGI. Trimming took off 10 bases at V and 8 bases at J, with 17 bases between the two ends. The CDR3 is 13 residues long. CDR3 loop: CATGLISEGELFF. The CDR3 nucleotides are TGTGCCACCGGACTAATTTCGGAGGGGGAGCTGTTTTTT.

The V and J genes are TRBV5-1 and TRBJ2-3, with 8 bases that match TRBD2. The CDR3 contains 16 residues. Germline lookup yields CDR1 SGHRS and CDR2 YFSETQ. Losses at the gene ends were 0 bases for V and 0 bases for J; bases not matched to a gene: 3. In nucleotides, the CDR3 is TGCGCCAGCAGCTTGGGACTAGCGACTAGCACAGATACGCAGTATTTT. Translating gives CASSLGLATSTDTQYF.

The chain is built from TRBV2 and TRBJ2-7, with 9 bases lining up with TRBD2. There are 16 residues in the CDR3. CDR1 and CDR2 (germline): SNHLY, FYNNEI. V trimming: 2 bases; J trimming: 0 bases; junction bases outside the gene matches: 5. This chain's CDR3 is CASSEIRSGSSYEQYF. In DNA form, the CDR3 reads TGTGCCAGCAGTGAAATCCGTAGCGGGAGCTCCTACGAGCAGTACTTC.

V and J are TRBV5-1 and TRBJ2-4; TRBD2 matches at 7 bases. Germline CDR1 SGHRS, CDR2 YFSETQ. Trimming at V came to 1 base and at J to 10 bases, leaving 8 bases not matched to a gene. The CDR3 loop spans 14 amino acids. Written as DNA, the CDR3 is TGCGCCAGCAGCTTGAGCGGGACTGAGGGGATTCAGTACTTC. Protein sequence: CASSLSGTEGIQYF.

The chain carries TRBV6-5 and TRBJ1-3, with unresolved D. The CDR3 length is 14 residues. CDR1 is MNHEY and CDR2 is SVGAGI in the germline V gene. V was clipped by 6 bases and J by 0 bases, with 9 bases between them. CDR3 in DNA: TGTGCCAGCAGAAATCCCGGCTCTGGAAACACCATATATTTT. This codes for CASRNPGSGNTIYF.